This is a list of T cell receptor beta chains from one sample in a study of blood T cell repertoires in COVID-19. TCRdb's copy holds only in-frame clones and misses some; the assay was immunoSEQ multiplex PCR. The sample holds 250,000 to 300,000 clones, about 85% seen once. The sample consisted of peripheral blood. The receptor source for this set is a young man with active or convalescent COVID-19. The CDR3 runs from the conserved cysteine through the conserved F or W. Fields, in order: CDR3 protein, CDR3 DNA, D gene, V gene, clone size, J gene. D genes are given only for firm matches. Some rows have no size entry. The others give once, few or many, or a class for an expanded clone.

CDR3 protein: CASSLVQGRGELFF
CDR3 DNA: TGTGCCAGCAGCTTAGTTCAGGGTCGCGGGGAGCTGTTTTTT
D gene: -
V gene: TRBV7-9
clone size: -
J gene: TRBJ2-2

CDR3 protein: CASSPGQGWEKLFF
CDR3 DNA: TGTGCCAGCAGCCCCGGACAGGGGTGGGAAAAACTGTTTTTT
D gene: TRBD1
V gene: TRBV7-9
clone size: -
J gene: TRBJ1-4

CDR3 protein: CATMGGSNSPLHF
CDR3 DNA: TGTGCCACCATGGGAGGGTCGAATTCACCCCTCCACTTT
D gene: -
V gene: TRBV27
clone size: -
J gene: TRBJ1-6

CDR3 protein: CASGEVLSNQPQHF
CDR3 DNA: TGTGCCAGTGGGGAGGTCCTTAGCAATCAGCCCCAGCATTTT
D gene: -
V gene: TRBV19
clone size: -
J gene: TRBJ1-5

CDR3 protein: CASSLTSSVHNEQFF
CDR3 DNA: TGTGCCAGCAGCTTAACGTCGAGCGTCCACAATGAGCAGTTCTTC
D gene: -
V gene: TRBV7-3
clone size: -
J gene: TRBJ2-1

CDR3 protein: CASSYEDRGPEKLFF
CDR3 DNA: TGTGCCAGCAGTTACGAAGACAGGGGGCCTGAAAAACTGTTTTTT
D gene: TRBD1
V gene: TRBV6-5
clone size: -
J gene: TRBJ1-4

CDR3 protein: CASSPSGYDEQYF
CDR3 DNA: TGTGCCAGCAGCCCCTCAGGGTACGACGAGCAGTACTTC
D gene: -
V gene: TRBV7-9
clone size: -
J gene: TRBJ2-7

CDR3 protein: CASSQKGASIPGANVLTF
CDR3 DNA: TGCGCCAGCAGCCAAAAGGGGGCTAGTATTCCCGGGGCCAACGTCCTGACTTTC
D gene: TRBD1
V gene: TRBV4-3
clone size: few
J gene: TRBJ2-6

CDR3 protein: CASSPPDRLNTEAFF
CDR3 DNA: TGTGCCAGCAGCCCTCCGGACAGGTTGAACACTGAAGCTTTCTTT
D gene: TRBD1
V gene: TRBV28
clone size: -
J gene: TRBJ1-1

CDR3 protein: CASSPALSYEQYF
CDR3 DNA: TGTGCCAGCAGCCCTGCACTCTCCTACGAGCAGTACTTC
D gene: -
V gene: TRBV5-4
clone size: -
J gene: TRBJ2-7

CDR3 protein: CASSRQSGRALDTQYF
CDR3 DNA: TGTGCCAGCAGCAGACAAAGCGGGAGGGCCCTAGATACGCAGTATTTT
D gene: TRBD2
V gene: TRBV7-2
clone size: -
J gene: TRBJ2-3

CDR3 protein: CATSDPGSLYGYTF
CDR3 DNA: TGTGCCACCAGTGATCCGGGGTCCCTTTATGGCTACACCTTC
D gene: -
V gene: TRBV24-1
clone size: -
J gene: TRBJ1-2

CDR3 protein: CASSQDEGQPQHF
CDR3 DNA: TGTGCCAGCAGCCAAGATGAGGGTCAGCCCCAGCATTTT
D gene: -
V gene: TRBV3-1/TRBV3-2
clone size: few
J gene: TRBJ1-5

CDR3 protein: CASSLVGRGSTDTQYF
CDR3 DNA: TGTGCCAGCAGCTTGGTGGGGCGGGGAAGCACAGATACGCAGTATTTT
D gene: -
V gene: TRBV5-4
clone size: -
J gene: TRBJ2-3

CDR3 protein: CASREGGRTNEKLFF
CDR3 DNA: TGTGCCAGTAGGGAGGGAGGGCGGACTAATGAAAAACTGTTTTTT
D gene: -
V gene: TRBV19
clone size: -
J gene: TRBJ1-4

CDR3 protein: CASSLRGMTEAFF
CDR3 DNA: TGTGCCAGTAGTCTTAGGGGGATGACTGAAGCTTTCTTT
D gene: -
V gene: TRBV19
clone size: -
J gene: TRBJ1-1

CDR3 protein: CASSRGRGGTGGDEQYF
CDR3 DNA: TGTGCCAGCAGCCGTGGGAGGGGAGGGACAGGGGGAGACGAGCAGTACTTC
D gene: TRBD1
V gene: TRBV9
clone size: -
J gene: TRBJ2-7

CDR3 protein: CASRELAAYEQYF
CDR3 DNA: TGTGCCAGCAGGGAGCTGGCTGCCTACGAGCAGTACTTC
D gene: -
V gene: TRBV7-9
clone size: -
J gene: TRBJ2-7

CDR3 protein: CASFQASNTEAFF
CDR3 DNA: TGTGCCAGCTTCCAGGCCTCAAACACTGAAGCTTTCTTT
D gene: -
V gene: TRBV18
clone size: -
J gene: TRBJ1-1

CDR3 protein: CASSWTGSAGELFF
CDR3 DNA: TGTGCCAGCAGTTGGACAGGTTCGGCCGGGGAGCTGTTTTTT
D gene: TRBD1
V gene: TRBV2
clone size: -
J gene: TRBJ2-2

CDR3 protein: CASGPPGQGAEAFF
CDR3 DNA: TGTGCTAGTGGTCCTCCGGGACAGGGGGCTGAAGCTTTCTTT
D gene: TRBD1
V gene: TRBV12-5
clone size: -
J gene: TRBJ1-1

CDR3 protein: CASSYSNSAEERQFF
CDR3 DNA: TGTGCCAGCAGTTACTCGAACTCAGCGGAAGAGAGGCAGTTCTTC
D gene: -
V gene: TRBV6-5
clone size: once
J gene: TRBJ2-1

CDR3 protein: CASSFTGKEAFF
CDR3 DNA: TGTGCCAGCAGCTTCACAGGGAAAGAAGCTTTCTTT
D gene: -
V gene: TRBV7-6
clone size: -
J gene: TRBJ1-1

CDR3 protein: CASSQDRDRGYEQYF
CDR3 DNA: TGCGCCAGCAGCCAAGACCGGGACAGGGGATACGAGCAGTACTTC
D gene: TRBD1
V gene: TRBV4-1
clone size: -
J gene: TRBJ2-7

CDR3 protein: CASSLDPFGNTIYF
CDR3 DNA: TGCGCCAGCAGCTTGGATCCTTTTGGAAACACCATATATTTT
D gene: -
V gene: TRBV5-1
clone size: -
J gene: TRBJ1-3

CDR3 protein: CASSQRDRDGNTIYF
CDR3 DNA: TGTGCCAGCAGTCAGAGAGACAGGGACGGAAACACCATATATTTT
D gene: TRBD1
V gene: TRBV11-3
clone size: -
J gene: TRBJ1-3

CDR3 protein: CASSLGTYQSPLHF
CDR3 DNA: TGTGCCAGCAGCTTGGGGACATATCAGTCACCCCTCCACTTT
D gene: -
V gene: TRBV5-4
clone size: -
J gene: TRBJ1-6

CDR3 protein: CASSYGLAGDTQYF
CDR3 DNA: TGTGCCAGCAGTTACGGTCTAGCGGGAGATACGCAGTATTTT
D gene: TRBD2
V gene: TRBV6-5
clone size: -
J gene: TRBJ2-3

CDR3 protein: CASSSSILVGETQYF
CDR3 DNA: TGTGCCAGCAGCAGCTCAATACTAGTTGGAGAGACCCAGTACTTC
D gene: -
V gene: TRBV7-8
clone size: -
J gene: TRBJ2-5

CDR3 protein: CASNDQRQGRYSPLHF
CDR3 DNA: TGTGCCAGCAACGATCAGAGACAGGGACGTTATTCACCCCTCCACTTT
D gene: TRBD1
V gene: TRBV11-2
clone size: -
J gene: TRBJ1-6

CDR3 protein: CASSQVAPAGNTEAFF
CDR3 DNA: TGTGCCAGCAGCCAAGTCGCCCCCGCAGGGAACACTGAAGCTTTCTTT
D gene: -
V gene: TRBV11-2
clone size: once
J gene: TRBJ1-1

CDR3 protein: CASSLTGGRSEAFF
CDR3 DNA: TGTGCCAGCAGCCTAACAGGGGGAAGGTCTGAAGCTTTCTTT
D gene: TRBD1
V gene: TRBV7-2
clone size: -
J gene: TRBJ1-1

CDR3 protein: CASSRYRAYNEQFF
CDR3 DNA: TGCGCCAGCAGCAGGTACAGGGCCTACAATGAGCAGTTCTTC
D gene: -
V gene: TRBV5-1
clone size: -
J gene: TRBJ2-1

CDR3 protein: CATIQNTGELFF
CDR3 DNA: TGTGCCACGATACAGAACACCGGGGAGCTGTTTTTT
D gene: -
V gene: TRBV6-6
clone size: -
J gene: TRBJ2-2

CDR3 protein: CASSDTGLYSPLHF
CDR3 DNA: TGTGCCAGCAGCGATACAGGGTTATATTCACCCCTCCACTTT
D gene: -
V gene: TRBV2
clone size: once
J gene: TRBJ1-6

CDR3 protein: CASSPHGSGEQYF
CDR3 DNA: TGTGCCAGCAGCCCCCATGGTTCGGGAGAGCAGTACTTC
D gene: -
V gene: TRBV9
clone size: -
J gene: TRBJ2-7

CDR3 protein: CASSSLTGGVGEQYF
CDR3 DNA: TGTGCCAGCAGCTCACTAACAGGGGGAGTCGGCGAGCAGTACTTC
D gene: TRBD1
V gene: TRBV7-2
clone size: -
J gene: TRBJ2-7

CDR3 protein: CASSGDRGGEKLFF
CDR3 DNA: TGTGCCAGTAGTGGGGACAGGGGCGGTGAAAAACTGTTTTTT
D gene: TRBD1
V gene: TRBV19
clone size: -
J gene: TRBJ1-4

CDR3 protein: CAWSASGHEQYF
CDR3 DNA: TGTGCCTGGAGTGCGTCAGGCCACGAGCAGTACTTC
D gene: -
V gene: TRBV30
clone size: once
J gene: TRBJ2-7

CDR3 protein: CASSVEGTGLRGDTQYF
CDR3 DNA: TGTGCCAGCAGCGTAGAGGGGACAGGGTTGAGGGGAGATACGCAGTATTTT
D gene: TRBD1
V gene: TRBV9
clone size: -
J gene: TRBJ2-3

CDR3 protein: CAIKSISGEETQYF
CDR3 DNA: TGTGCCATAAAGTCAATTAGCGGAGAGGAGACCCAGTACTTC
D gene: -
V gene: TRBV10-3
clone size: -
J gene: TRBJ2-5

CDR3 protein: CASSSTIDNEQFF
CDR3 DNA: TGTGCCAGCTCCTCGACAATCGACAATGAGCAGTTCTTC
D gene: -
V gene: TRBV6-5
clone size: -
J gene: TRBJ2-1

CDR3 protein: CASSYRVSGGDYGYTF
CDR3 DNA: TGTGCCAGCAGTTACCGCGTCTCGGGGGGGGACTATGGCTACACCTTC
D gene: -
V gene: TRBV6-5
clone size: -
J gene: TRBJ1-2

CDR3 protein: CASSMTRGNEQFF
CDR3 DNA: TGTGCCAGTAGTATGACTCGGGGGAATGAGCAGTTCTTC
D gene: -
V gene: TRBV19
clone size: -
J gene: TRBJ2-1

CDR3 protein: CAWSKDRMNTEAFF
CDR3 DNA: TGTGCCTGGAGTAAGGACAGGATGAACACTGAAGCTTTCTTT
D gene: TRBD1
V gene: TRBV30
clone size: -
J gene: TRBJ1-1

CDR3 protein: CASSPGVVRNTGELFF
CDR3 DNA: TGTGCCAGCAGCCCAGGGGTCGTTCGGAACACCGGGGAGCTGTTTTTT
D gene: -
V gene: TRBV5-6
clone size: -
J gene: TRBJ2-2

CDR3 protein: CAWSVGTGTYEQYF
CDR3 DNA: TGTGCCTGGAGTGTCGGGACAGGGACCTACGAGCAGTACTTC
D gene: TRBD1
V gene: TRBV30
clone size: -
J gene: TRBJ2-7

CDR3 protein: CATSHGPAGEQFF
CDR3 DNA: TGTGCCACCAGTCATGGACCGGCGGGGGAGCAGTTCTTC
D gene: -
V gene: TRBV24-1
clone size: -
J gene: TRBJ2-1

CDR3 protein: CASSLARTGGNEKLFF
CDR3 DNA: TGTGCCAGCAGCTTAGCGCGGACAGGGGGGAATGAAAAACTGTTTTTT
D gene: TRBD1
V gene: TRBV7-9
clone size: -
J gene: TRBJ1-4

CDR3 protein: CASSETEMVRGGSSAGELFF
CDR3 DNA: TGTGCCAGCAGCGAGACCGAGATGGTCAGAGGGGGTAGTTCGGCCGGGGAGCTGTTTTTT
D gene: -
V gene: TRBV9
clone size: -
J gene: TRBJ2-2

CDR3 protein: CSARATSGYTF
CDR3 DNA: TGCAGTGCTAGAGCGACATCTGGCTACACCTTC
D gene: -
V gene: TRBV20-1
clone size: -
J gene: TRBJ1-2